This T cell receptor (beta chain) was obtained from a study of T-cell reconstitution after alpha-beta-depleted transplantation in children. Molecular barcoding with unique molecular identifiers was used for the TCRbeta library. In TCRdb, the PCR reads were re-called with MiXCR into one record per CDR3 protein. Of around 420,000 distinct CDR3 sequences detected, 15% to 20% appear once; the ten largest clones hold 25% to 30%. Germline values: CDR1 KGHDR, CDR2 SFDVKD. The length of the CDR3 is 16 residues. Between the trimmed V and J ends, which lost 1 base and 3 bases, there was a span of 11 bases. The TCR originated in a boy less than two years old who had a stem cell transplant for Wiskott-Aldrich syndrome, so the T cells may come from the graft donor. Sequenced here: PBMCs, mostly from graft donor cells, sampled 360 days after TCRalphabeta/CD19-depleted stem cell transplant. The genes are TRBV24-1 and TRBJ2-2; a weak D match, TRBD1 (5 bases). CDR3 bases: TGTGCCACCAGTGATTTCCAGGGCGAGGACACCGGGGAGCTGTTTTTT. Amino acid sequence: CATSDFQGEDTGELFF.